This T cell receptor beta chain comes out of a study of blood T cell repertoires in COVID-19. Generated by immunoSEQ multiplex PCR, the TCRdb table keeps only in-frame clones and is missing some. The table has more than 200,000 clones, approximately 91% seen once. V was pared by 2 bases and J by 1 base, with 5 bases between. The CDR3 runs 14 residues. Germline V gives CDR1 SGHAT, CDR2 FQNNGV. Material for sequencing was peripheral blood. This clonotype was obtained from a man aged 40-49 years with acute or convalescent COVID-19. This rearrangement joins TRBV11-2 to TRBJ2-2; unclear D gene. The CDR3 DNA reads as TGTGCCAGCAGCTTACTCCTGAACACCGGGGAGCTGTTTTTT. It is translated as CASSLLLNTGELFF.